Each of the 16 T cell receptor beta chains below was sequenced from the same sample in a study of blood T cells in healthy people across ages. The authors ran a second PCR of about 6 to 11 cycles using a sample-barcoded 5' primer and a J-beta primer mix. MiXCR was run by TCRdb on the 5' RACE reads, yielding one entry per CDR3 protein. Of just under 900,000 distinct CDR3 sequences listed, about 28% are singletons. The specimen sequenced was blood. These receptors all stem from a woman of 80 years or more in good health.

V usage is TRBV4-2 and J usage is TRBJ2-1; D perhaps matches TRBD2 (5 bases). The J call is uncertain, as TRBJ2-7 better fits the DNA end. This CDR3 region has 20 residues. The germline V gene has CDR1 LGHNA and CDR2 YNFKEQ. CDR3 sequence (DNA): TGTGCCAGCAGCCAGGGGAGCGACCTGACCGGCGCAAGATTCTACAATGAGCAGTACTTC. Translating it yields CASSQGSDLTGARFYNEQYF.

The chain uses TRBV5-1 and TRBJ2-1; D is unresolved. The CDR3 totals 14 residues. The germline V gene encodes CDR1 SGHRS and CDR2 YFSETQ. The V gene lost 0 bases and the J gene lost 6 bases, with 10 bases spanning the gap. CDR3 DNA sequence: TGCGCCAGCAGCTTGGAGGTCGTTGGCAATGAGCAGTTCTTC. Its translation: CASSLEVVGNEQFF.

This clonotype was recorded at least ten times. The rearrangement uses TRBV29-1 and TRBJ1-2; the D is unclear. V shed 3 bases and J shed 7 bases, with 12 bases lying between them. CDR1 is SQVTM and CDR2 is ANQGSEA in the germline V gene. This CDR3 has 12 residues. CDR3 protein: CSVDAARGGYTF. The CDR3 DNA sequence: TGCAGCGTTGACGCGGCCCGAGGTGGCTACACCTTC.

Note on this clonotype: One end of the junction varies from germline; a read error may be responsible. This chain uses TRBV7-2 with TRBJ1-1; 8 nucleotides match TRBD1. Germline CDR1 SGHTA, CDR2 FQGNSA. The CDR3 extends over 16 amino acids. CDR3 nucleotide sequence: TGTGCCAGCAACTTAGAACAGGGGGTTTTAAACACTGAAGCTTTCTTT. It codes for CASNLEQGVLNTEAFF.

This clonotype has at least ten counts. The rearrangement links TRBV24-1 to TRBJ2-1, with 14 bases matching TRBD2. After removal of 8 bases from V and 3 bases from J, the junction contained 14 bases not matched to a gene. The CDR3 contains 19 residues. Germline lookup yields CDR1 KGHDR and CDR2 SFDVKD. The CDR3 DNA sequence: TGTGCCACCACCCTCCACGTCAGACTAGCGGGGGGGTTCTACAATGAGCAGTTCTTC. It encodes CATTLHVRLAGGFYNEQFF.

This clonotype was seen at least ten times. The J gene is TRBJ2-3, the V gene TRBV29-1; 8 nucleotides line up with TRBD1. The trim removed 5 bases at V and 5 bases at J, leaving 6 bases unmatched. The CDR3 is 13 amino acids. The germline V gene encodes CDR1 SQVTM and CDR2 ANQGSEA. CDR3 loop: CSVKQGVLDTQYF. The CDR3 nucleotides are TGCAGCGTTAAACAGGGGGTATTAGATACGCAGTATTTT.

This clonotype was recorded at least ten times. This sequence joins TRBV5-4 and TRBJ2-7; 8 nucleotides match TRBD1. V lost 3 bases, J lost 1 base, and 3 bases stayed unmatched. CDR1 is SGHNT, CDR2 YYREEE, per germline (reference sequence). The length of the CDR3 is 14 residues. Here the CDR3 reads CASSSDRVSYEQYF. Here the CDR3 DNA reads TGTGCCAGCAGCTCGGACAGGGTTTCCTACGAGCAGTACTTC.

This clonotype occurred many times. This chain joins TRBV29-1 and TRBJ2-7; 8 nucleotides agree with TRBD1. Germline V gene sequence: CDR1 SQVTM, CDR2 ANQGSEA. This CDR3 has 13 residues. The V and J ends lost 7 bases and 3 bases, in that order; junction bases with no gene match: 8. The CDR3 loop is CSAASGQGYEQYF. The CDR3 bases are TGCAGCGCTGCCTCTGGACAGGGCTACGAGCAGTACTTC.

This clonotype was observed at least ten times. The gene calls are TRBV5-1 and TRBJ2-3; D not resolved. The CDR3 sequence is 17 residues long. V was cut by 0 bases and J by 6 bases, with 20 bases left in between. CDR1 and CDR2 (germline): SGHRS, YFSETQ. CDR3: CASSLGLTSNSKDTQYF. As DNA, the CDR3 is TGCGCCAGCAGCTTGGGTTTGACTTCGAACTCTAAGGATACGCAGTATTTT.

The count of this clonotype is one. The gene calls are TRBV20-1 and TRBJ1-5, with D possibly matching TRBD1 (5 bases). The CDR3 covers 16 residues. Germline V gene data show CDR1 as DFQATT and CDR2 as SNEGSKA (reference sequence). V was cut by 5 bases and J by 5 bases, with 22 bases left in between. This chain's CDR3 is CSAGVPRGSPDQPQHF. For the CDR3, the DNA is TGCAGTGCTGGAGTGCCAAGGGGCTCTCCGGATCAGCCCCAGCATTTT.

This clonotype showed up many times. V gene TRBV18 combines with J gene TRBJ2-4; tentative D call: TRBD2 (6 bases). The V gene lost 3 bases and the J gene lost 3 bases, with 12 bases spanning the gap. Germline V gene lookup returns CDR1 KGHSH and CDR2 LQKENI. CDR3 length equals 15 residues. This CDR3 is CASSPTTRGKNIQYF. The CDR3 bases are TGTGCCAGCTCACCGACGACTAGAGGCAAAAACATTCAGTACTTC.

A few counts support this clonotype. V gene TRBV7-9 combines with J gene TRBJ2-3; 10 positions match TRBD2. The V gene end was trimmed by 6 bases and the J gene end by 1 base; junction bases not matched to a gene: 4. The CDR3 spans 15 residues. Germline-derived CDR1 and CDR2 are SEHNR and FQNEAQ (reference sequence). The CDR3 sequence is CASRKGTSGTDTQYF. The CDR3 coding sequence is TGTGCCAGCAGAAAAGGGACTAGCGGCACAGATACGCAGTATTTT.

A remark on this clonotype: A much larger clone lies a single base off, so this may be a read error. The CDR3 does not end in the conserved phenylalanine or tryptophan, so this is likely a read error. The chain is built from TRBV5-1 and TRBJ2-7, with TRBD2 identical over 9 bases. The J call may be mistaken, given a closer DNA end match to TRBJ2-5. Germline CDR1 reads SGHRS; CDR2 reads YFSETQ. The CDR3 covers 15 residues. The CDR3: CASSVVRGGQETQYY. In DNA, the CDR3 is TGCGCCAGCAGTGTGGTGCGGGGGGGCCAGGAGACCCAGTACTAC.

This clonotype was recorded many times. V and J are TRBV4-2 and TRBJ2-4, with a tentative D call TRBD2 (5 bases). The CDR3 is made up of 15 amino acids. Germline CDR1 is LGHNA and CDR2 is YNFKEQ. V was trimmed by 5 bases and J by 1 base, leaving 12 bases between them. CDR3 in amino acids: CASSGIGLAKNIQYF. The DNA of the CDR3 is TGTGCCAGCAGCGGAATCGGACTGGCCAAAAACATTCAGTACTTC.

This clonotype was picked up many times. J is TRBJ2-5 and V is TRBV28, with D perhaps matching TRBD1 (5 bases). Trimming took 0 bases from V and 3 from J, leaving 8 bases between them. CDR3 length: 14 residues. Germline CDR1 is MDHEN and CDR2 is SYDVKM. CDR3 coding DNA: TGTGCCAGCAGTTTATGGACAGTCAAAGAGACCCAGTACTTC. Its translation is CASSLWTVKETQYF. The full variable domain, rest sourced from reference TRBV28 and TRBJ2-5, is DVKVTQSSRYLVKRTGEKVFLECVQDMDHENMFWYRQDPGLGLRLIYFSYDVKMKEKGDIPEGYSVSREKKERFSLILESASTNQTSMYLCASSLWTVKETQYFGPGTRLLVL.

This clonotype has just a few counts. The gene calls are TRBV7-9 and TRBJ2-5, with D uncertain. Trimming took off 2 bases at V and 5 bases at J, with 15 bases between the two ends. Looked up from germline, CDR1 is SEHNR and CDR2 is FQNEAQ (reference sequence). The CDR3 runs 15 residues. The CDR3 protein is CASSLSTAAGETQYF. For the CDR3, the DNA is TGTGCCAGCAGCTTATCAACCGCAGCCGGGGAGACCCAGTACTTC.